Given below is one T cell receptor (beta chain) in context. The antigen is not known. This CDR3 has 15 amino acids. Germline assignment: CDR1 MDHEN and CDR2 SYDVKM. Trimming removed 7 bases at V and 2 bases at J, with 15 bases between. This sample stems from a study of T cell repertoires in cytomegalovirus infection. On the study more broadly: Public TCR beta signatures provided an indication of both CMV infection and a matching HLA type. Findings and caveats of the study: There were HLA-C-restricted CMV-specific TCR beta clonotypes dominating the ex vivo response. Pooled public TCR beta family frequency picked out CMV carriers with the relevant HLA.

From the reads, TCRdb called clonotypes with MiXCR, one entry per CDR3 protein. The table lists about 330,000 distinct CDR3 sequences, more than 8% of them singletons. The gene calls are TRBV28 and TRBJ2-1; no reliable D call. The specimen sequenced was PBMCs. The TCR was taken from a human donor in good health (CMV status not recorded). Some clones in this sample may be carry-over from other donors' samples. CDR3 nucleotides: TGTGCCAGCACCCGCTTCGCGGAACCCTACAATGAGCAGTTCTTC. Translated: CASTRFAEPYNEQFF.